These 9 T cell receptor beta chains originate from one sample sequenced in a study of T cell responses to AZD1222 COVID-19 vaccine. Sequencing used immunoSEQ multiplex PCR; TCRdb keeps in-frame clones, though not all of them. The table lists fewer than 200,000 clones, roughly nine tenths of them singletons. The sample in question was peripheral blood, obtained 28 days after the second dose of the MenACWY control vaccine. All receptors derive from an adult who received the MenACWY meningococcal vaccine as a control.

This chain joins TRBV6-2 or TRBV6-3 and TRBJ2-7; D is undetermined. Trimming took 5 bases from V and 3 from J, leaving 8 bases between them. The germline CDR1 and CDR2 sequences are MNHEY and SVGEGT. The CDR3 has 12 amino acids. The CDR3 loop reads CASSPQGYEQYF. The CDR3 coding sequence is TGTGCCAGCAGTCCCCAAGGCTACGAGCAGTACTTC.

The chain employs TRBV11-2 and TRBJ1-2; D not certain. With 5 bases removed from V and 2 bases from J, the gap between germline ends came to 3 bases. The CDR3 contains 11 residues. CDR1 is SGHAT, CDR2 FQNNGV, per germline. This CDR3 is CASSANYGYTF. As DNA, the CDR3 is TGTGCCAGCAGCGCAAACTATGGCTACACCTTC.

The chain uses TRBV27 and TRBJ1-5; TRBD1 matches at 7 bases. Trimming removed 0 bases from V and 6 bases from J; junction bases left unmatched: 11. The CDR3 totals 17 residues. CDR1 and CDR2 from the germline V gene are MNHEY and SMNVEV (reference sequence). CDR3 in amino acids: CASSLSRVQGVGQPQHF. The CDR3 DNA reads TGTGCCAGCAGTTTATCGAGGGTGCAGGGGGTGGGTCAGCCCCAGCATTTT.

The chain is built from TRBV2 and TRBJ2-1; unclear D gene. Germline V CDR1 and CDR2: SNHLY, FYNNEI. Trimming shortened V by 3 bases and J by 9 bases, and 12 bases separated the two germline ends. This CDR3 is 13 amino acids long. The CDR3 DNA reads TGTGCCAGCAGTGATATCTCAGAGAGTGAGCAGTTCTTC. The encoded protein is CASSDISESEQFF.

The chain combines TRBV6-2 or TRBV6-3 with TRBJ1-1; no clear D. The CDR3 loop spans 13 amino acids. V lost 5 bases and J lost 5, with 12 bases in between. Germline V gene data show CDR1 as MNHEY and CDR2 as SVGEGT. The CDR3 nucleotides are TGTGCCAGCAGTGGTAGAACGGTGACTGAAGCTTTCTTT. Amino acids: CASSGRTVTEAFF.

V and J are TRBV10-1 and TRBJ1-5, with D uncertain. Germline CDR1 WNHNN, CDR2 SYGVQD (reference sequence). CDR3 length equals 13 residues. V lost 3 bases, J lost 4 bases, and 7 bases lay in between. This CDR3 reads CASSDGVNQPQHF. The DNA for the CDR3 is TGCGCCAGCAGTGATGGGGTTAATCAGCCCCAGCATTTT.

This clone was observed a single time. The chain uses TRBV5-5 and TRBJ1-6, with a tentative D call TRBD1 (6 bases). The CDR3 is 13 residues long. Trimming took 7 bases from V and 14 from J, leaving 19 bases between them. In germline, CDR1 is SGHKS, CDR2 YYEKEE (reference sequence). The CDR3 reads CASDREPGQTLHF. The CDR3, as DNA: TGTGCCAGCGACCGTGAACCGGGACAAACCCTCCACTTT.

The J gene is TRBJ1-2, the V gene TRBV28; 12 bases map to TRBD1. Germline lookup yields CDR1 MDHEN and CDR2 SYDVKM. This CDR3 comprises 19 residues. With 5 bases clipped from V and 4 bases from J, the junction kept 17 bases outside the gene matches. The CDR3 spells CASSPPGGTGGSPLYGYTF. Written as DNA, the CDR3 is TGTGCCAGCAGTCCGCCGGGGGGGACAGGGGGCTCCCCCCTCTATGGCTACACCTTC.

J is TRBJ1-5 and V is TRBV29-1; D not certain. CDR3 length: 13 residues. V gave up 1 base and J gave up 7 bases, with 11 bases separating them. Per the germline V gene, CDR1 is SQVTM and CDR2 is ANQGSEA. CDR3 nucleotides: TGCAGCGTTGAAGGAGGCCCTGGGCAGCCCCAGCATTTT. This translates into CSVEGGPGQPQHF.